Presented here are 18 T cell receptor beta chains from one specimen sequenced in a study of T cell changes during pregnancy in multiple sclerosis. This table comes from immunoSEQ multiplex PCR, and its TCRdb copy is limited to in-frame clones, with some not included. The repertoire consists of approximately 58,000 clones, with around 92% occurring once and the leading ten covering approximately 0.15%. This specimen consisted of CD4+ T cells from peripheral blood mononuclear cells, obtained after pregnancy. These receptors all stem from a female donor in good health, enrolled as a control in a pregnancy study.

The chain is built from TRBV7-2 and TRBJ2-5; TRBD2 aligns across 10 bases. J was trimmed by 7 bases and V by 5 bases; bases with no gene match: 10. Germline CDR1 is SGHTA and CDR2 is FQGNSA. The CDR3 runs 15 residues. Here the CDR3 DNA reads TGTGCCAGCAGCCCAGGGCTAGCGGGGGAGGTGACCCAGTACTTC. It is translated as CASSPGLAGEVTQYF.

This clone was counted a few times. The rearrangement links TRBV14 to TRBJ2-7; 11 bases are a match to TRBD1. J lost 0 bases, V lost 6 bases, and 4 bases had no gene match. The CDR3 totals 15 residues. Looked up from germline, CDR1 is SGHDN and CDR2 is FVKESK. In nucleotides, the CDR3 is TGTGCCAGCAGGCGGACAGGGGGCCTCTCCTACGAGCAGTACTTC. Protein: CASRRTGGLSYEQYF.

This clone has more than one count but fewer than ten. The J gene is TRBJ1-6, the V gene TRBV5-6; D not resolved. The germline gives CDR1 SGHDT, CDR2 YYEEEE. The V end was cut by 6 bases, the J end by 7 bases, with 17 bases between. The CDR3 has 15 residues. The CDR3 region has the DNA TGTGCCAGCACAAGCGGTCGTACTACCAATTCACCCCTCCACTTT. Translating gives CASTSGRTTNSPLHF. Together with reference TRBV5-6 and TRBJ1-6, the CDR3 gives the full variable domain: DAGVTQSPTHLIKTRGQQVTLRCSPKSGHDTVSWYQQALGQGPQFIFQYYEEEERQRGNFPDRFSGHQFPNYSSELNVNALLLGDSALYLCASTSGRTTNSPLHFGNGTRLTVT.

The V gene is TRBV11-3, the J gene TRBJ2-3, with TRBD1 matching 9 bases. CDR3 length: 14 amino acids. The ends lost 5 bases at V and 2 bases at J; junction bases unmatched: 2. Germline loops: CDR1 SGHNT, CDR2 YENEEA. The CDR3 coding sequence is TGTGCCAGCAGCCGGGACAGGGCCACAGATACGCAGTATTTT. Its translation is CASSRDRATDTQYF.

V is TRBV6-1 and J is TRBJ1-5; TRBD1 agrees at 7 bases. The V gene's germline CDR1 is MNHNS and CDR2 SASEGT. CDR3 length equals 15 residues. V shed 4 bases and J 4 bases; nucleotides not matched to a gene: 7. CDR3 bases: TGTGCCAGCAGTGGCAGGACAGGATGGAATCAGCCCCAGCATTTT. Translated: CASSGRTGWNQPQHF.

V gene TRBV5-1 combines with J gene TRBJ1-3; no firm D call. The CDR3 is made up of 16 amino acids. V was shortened by 7 bases and J by 0 bases, with 17 bases between the two germline ends. The germline V gene has CDR1 SGHRS and CDR2 YFSETQ. The CDR3 sequence: CASQLVGSSSGNTIYF. In DNA form, the CDR3 reads TGCGCCAGCCAGCTCGTGGGCTCGAGCTCTGGAAACACCATATATTTT.

This clone was counted a few times. This chain links TRBV19 with TRBJ1-3; the match to TRBD1 covers 7 bases. There are 15 residues in the CDR3. Germline loops: CDR1 LNHDA, CDR2 SQIVND (reference sequence). V was pared by 7 bases and J by 2 bases, with 8 bases of the junction left unmatched. The CDR3 is CASTNRDSAGNTIYF. In DNA, the CDR3 is TGTGCCAGTACCAACCGGGACAGCGCTGGAAACACCATATATTTT.

The chain couples TRBV14 to TRBJ2-7; 7 bases line up with TRBD1. Germline lookup yields CDR1 SGHDN and CDR2 FVKESK. The CDR3 covers 15 residues. J was trimmed by 6 bases and V by 4 bases; bases with no gene match: 12. The CDR3 sequence is CASSPLIGGRGEQYF. The CDR3 DNA sequence: TGTGCCAGCAGCCCCCTTATAGGGGGCAGGGGCGAGCAGTACTTC. Together with reference TRBV14 and TRBJ2-7, the CDR3 gives the full variable domain: EAGVTQFPSHSVIEKGQTVTLRCDPISGHDNLYWYRRVMGKEIKFLLHFVKESKQDESGMPNNRFLAERTGGTYSTLKVQPAELEDSGVYFCASSPLIGGRGEQYFGPGTRLTVT.

This clone was seen just once. CDR3 coding DNA: TGCGCCAGCAGCCAAGGAGGGTTTGACACCGGGGAGCTGTTTTTT. This sequence encodes CASSQGGFDTGELFF. The chain has TRBV4-1 and TRBJ2-2; D is perhaps TRBD2 (5 bases). The CDR3 length is 15 residues. Germline-derived CDR1 and CDR2 are MGHRA and YSYEKL. Trimming took off 1 base at V and 3 bases at J, with 9 bases between the two ends.

The chain couples TRBV7-2 to TRBJ1-2; unclear D gene. The CDR3 contains 15 residues. In germline, CDR1 is SGHTA, CDR2 FQGNSA. Trimming removed 1 base at V and 5 bases at J, with 14 bases between. The chain's CDR3 is CASSLDEGSVYGYTF. In DNA, the CDR3 is TGTGCCAGCAGCTTAGACGAGGGCAGTGTGTATGGCTACACCTTC.

The rearrangement joins TRBV7-9 to TRBJ1-1, with TRBD1 matching 12 bases. Germline V gene lookup returns CDR1 SEHNR and CDR2 FQNEAQ (reference sequence). The CDR3 length is 17 residues. The junction had 12 bases not matched to a gene; V was cut back by 3 bases and J by 7 bases. The chain's CDR3 is CASSFRMAGQGASEAFF. DNA of the CDR3: TGTGCCAGCAGCTTTCGGATGGCGGGACAGGGGGCAAGTGAAGCTTTCTTT.

The chain uses TRBV5-5 and TRBJ1-6, with D unclear. The CDR3 spans 15 residues. Trimming removed 1 base from V and 9 bases from J, with 14 bases in between. Germline CDR1 SGHKS, CDR2 YYEKEE (reference sequence). The CDR3, as DNA: TGTGCCAGCAGCTTGCTCGGGGAGTCCTTTTCACCCCTCCACTTT. Its translation is CASSLLGESFSPLHF.

The V gene is TRBV5-1, the J gene TRBJ1-2; the match to TRBD1 covers 8 bases. The germline V gene encodes CDR1 SGHRS and CDR2 YFSETQ. V gave up 3 bases and J gave up 3 bases; unmatched junction bases: 4. CDR3 length equals 14 residues. The CDR3 region has the DNA TGCGCCAGCAGCTCAGGGGGCGCAGACTATGGCTACACCTTC. Residues: CASSSGGADYGYTF.

This rearrangement joins TRBV18 to TRBJ2-5; TRBD2 is a possible D gene (5 bases). With 2 bases removed from V and 7 bases from J, the gap between germline ends came to 23 bases. This CDR3 is built from 17 residues. Per germline, CDR1 KGHSH and CDR2 LQKENI. In DNA, the CDR3 is TGTGCCAGCTCACCATCCGGGGAGACCCAGAGGAAATCGACCCAGTACTTC. Protein sequence: CASSPSGETQRKSTQYF.

Only one count was recorded for this clone. The chain carries TRBV2 and TRBJ2-4; 7 bases match TRBD1. With 5 bases clipped from V and 0 bases from J, the junction kept 7 bases outside the gene matches. The CDR3 sequence is 16 residues long. In germline, CDR1 is SNHLY, CDR2 FYNNEI. The CDR3 DNA sequence: TGTGCCAGCAGTTACAGGGGAACCCTAGCCAAAAACATTCAGTACTTC. Amino acids: CASSYRGTLAKNIQYF.

This chain uses TRBV19 with TRBJ2-5; a possible D gene is TRBD1 (6 bases). CDR1 and CDR2 from the germline V gene are LNHDA and SQIVND (reference sequence). CDR3 length: 12 amino acids. V lost 4 bases and J lost 5, with 8 bases in between. The CDR3 region has the DNA TGTGCCAGTAGTACCCAGGGGGAGACCCAGTACTTC. It translates to CASSTQGETQYF.

This chain uses TRBV19 with TRBJ2-1; tentative D call: TRBD2 (6 bases). The germline V gene has CDR1 LNHDA and CDR2 SQIVND (reference sequence). V was trimmed by 6 bases and J by 2 bases, leaving 14 bases between them. The CDR3 covers 15 residues. The CDR3 loop is CASRGGDATYNEQFF. The CDR3 DNA reads as TGTGCCAGTAGGGGCGGGGACGCAACCTACAATGAGCAGTTCTTC.

The chain couples TRBV4-1 to TRBJ1-2; 9 nucleotides match TRBD1. V lost 0 bases to trimming and J lost 3 bases; unmatched junction nucleotides: 2. The CDR3 runs 15 residues. CDR1 and CDR2 from the germline V gene are MGHRA and YSYEKL. CDR3 residues: CASSQDRTGDYGYTF. CDR3 sequence (DNA): TGCGCCAGCAGCCAAGATAGGACAGGGGACTATGGCTACACCTTC.